This is a list of T cell receptor beta chains from one sample in a study of OX40 agonist ivuxolimab in advanced cancers. Sequencing used immunoSEQ multiplex PCR; TCRdb keeps in-frame clones, though not all of them. The table includes about 14,000 clones, around 76% detected once. The sequences come from CD4+ or CD8+ T cells sorted from blood, collected in a trial of the OX40 agonist ivuxolimab. The receptors come from an adult with an advanced solid tumor such as melanoma, head and neck, liver or kidney cancer. The CDR3 runs from the conserved cysteine through the conserved F or W. D genes are given only for firm matches. Some rows mark clone size as missing; the rest say once, few, many or name a class of expanded clone.

>TRBJ1-1|.|TRBV11-3|.
CASSATLGTEAFF
TGTGCCAGCAGCGCGACTCTGGGCACTGAAGCTTTCTTT
>TRBJ1-2|few|TRBV9|.
CASSSSGSVYGYTF
TGTGCCAGCAGCTCGTCAGGGTCGGTCTATGGCTACACCTTC
>TRBJ1-5|once|TRBV7-8|.
CASSLGGGQPQHF
TGTGCCAGCAGCTTAGGGGGGGGACAGCCCCAGCATTTT
>TRBJ2-7|.|TRBV27|TRBD2
CASSFGGGISYEQYF
TGTGCCAGCAGTTTCGGCGGGGGTATCTCCTACGAGCAGTACTTC
>TRBJ2-5|.|TRBV19|.
CASSIGGGYQETQYF
TGTGCCAGTAGTATAGGAGGCGGCTACCAAGAGACCCAGTACTTC
>TRBJ1-6|.|TRBV10-2|.
CASKSTGSYNSPLHF
TGCGCCAGCAAATCTACAGGGTCCTATAATTCACCCCTCCACTTT
>TRBJ2-7|.|TRBV11-3|TRBD1
CASSYPDRGTNSSYEQYF
TGTGCCAGCAGCTATCCGGACAGGGGGACTAATAGCTCCTACGAGCAGTACTTC
>TRBJ2-1|.|TRBV9|TRBD2
CASSVKTSGVEQFF
TGTGCCAGCAGCGTAAAGACTAGCGGGGTGGAGCAGTTCTTC
>TRBJ1-1|.|TRBV4-3|.
CASSQGTGSTEAFF
TGCGCCAGCAGCCAAGGAACGGGTAGCACTGAAGCTTTCTTT
>TRBJ1-6|once|TRBV16|.
CASSQSPRQDSYNSPLHF
TGTGCCAGCAGCCAATCGCCGCGGCAGGACTCCTATAATTCACCCCTCCACTTT
>TRBJ1-2|.|TRBV28|.
CASSRRGNYGYTF
TGTGCCAGCTCCAGGCGGGGCAACTATGGCTACACCTTC
>TRBJ1-1|.|TRBV19|.
CASTMGGSTEAFF
TGTGCCAGTACCATGGGGGGGAGCACTGAAGCTTTCTTT
>TRBJ1-2|.|TRBV6-4|.
CASSEKSDGVDGYTF
TGTGCCAGCAGTGAAAAATCGGATGGGGTGGATGGCTACACCTTC
>TRBJ2-3|.|TRBV13|TRBD2
CASSLGIAGDAGGDTQYF
TGTGCCAGCAGCTTAGGAATAGCGGGGGACGCCGGCGGAGATACGCAGTATTTT
>TRBJ1-2|.|TRBV6-1|TRBD1
CASSEYRGTYGYTF
TGTGCCAGCAGTGAATACAGGGGCACCTATGGCTACACCTTC
>TRBJ1-5|.|TRBV4-3|.
CASSPSSGQPQHF
TGCGCCAGCAGCCCGTCCTCGGGGCAGCCCCAGCATTTT
>TRBJ2-6|.|TRBV25-1|.
CASSEGHFSGANVLTF
TGTGCCAGCAGTGAAGGACACTTCTCTGGGGCCAACGTCCTGACTTTC
>TRBJ2-1|.|TRBV15|.
CATSEQGNEQFF
TGTGCCACCAGCGAACAGGGTAATGAGCAGTTCTTC
>TRBJ1-2|.|TRBV9|.
CASSVGRVDYGYTF
TGTGCCAGCAGCGTAGGTAGGGTTGACTATGGCTACACCTTC
>TRBJ1-6|.|TRBV11-2|TRBD1
CASSREGQLNSPLHF
TGTGCCAGCAGCCGGGAGGGACAGTTAAATTCACCCCTCCACTTT
>TRBJ1-1|.|TRBV9|.
CASSVVGGAEAFF
TGTGCCAGCAGCGTAGTAGGCGGCGCTGAAGCTTTCTTT
>TRBJ2-5|.|TRBV4-3|TRBD1
CASSLQNRGRGETQYF
TGCGCCAGCAGCCTTCAAAACAGGGGGCGCGGGGAGACCCAGTACTTC
>TRBJ1-1|.|TRBV7-9|.
CASSLVTGHGEAFF
TGTGCCAGCAGCTTAGTCACCGGACATGGTGAAGCTTTCTTT
>TRBJ2-3|.|TRBV7-9|.
CASSFTRGPESTDTQYF
TGTGCCAGCAGCTTCACTCGGGGGCCAGAAAGCACAGATACGCAGTATTTT
>TRBJ1-2|few|TRBV11-2|TRBD1
CASSFGTGPGGYTF
TGTGCCAGCAGCTTCGGGACAGGACCAGGAGGCTACACCTTC
>TRBJ2-1|.|TRBV6-6|.
CASSYRGNEQFF
TGTGCCAGCAGTTATCGGGGCAATGAGCAGTTCTTC
>TRBJ2-7|.|TRBV7-8|.
CASSSGEAGTSYEQYF
TGTGCCAGCAGCTCCGGGGAGGCTGGGACAAGCTACGAGCAGTACTTC
>TRBJ2-3|.|TRBV29-1|.
CSVDRGGLHDTQYF
TGCAGCGTTGACAGGGGCGGGCTTCATGATACGCAGTATTTT